This entry lists 31 T cell receptor beta chains sequenced from one sample in a study of CD8+CD57+ T cells in acquired aplastic anemia. Those patients picked for sequencing had displayed CD8+CD57+ cell expansion on flow cytometry. Profiling of TCR beta VDJ combinations and CDR3 sequences used genomic DNA as template. TCRdb reprocessed the reads with MiXCR, giving one entry per CDR3 protein. The table records some 170,000 distinct CDR3 sequences, about two thirds of them present only once. The sample comprised sorted CD4+, CD8+, or CD8+CD57+ T cells (not recorded which) from PBMCs. The receptors originated from a human donor with aplastic anemia.

This clonotype appeared many times. The rearrangement uses TRBV7-8 and TRBJ1-5; TRBD1 matches at 9 bases. V was clipped by 4 bases and J by 2 bases; unmatched bases: 6. Looked up from germline, CDR1 is SGHVS and CDR2 is FQNEAQ. There are 16 residues in the CDR3. The CDR3 coding sequence is TGTGCCAGCAGCTCTCCGGGACAGGGAGGCAATCAGCCCCAGCATTTT. Its translation is CASSSPGQGGNQPQHF.

The chain joins TRBV28 to TRBJ2-6; no clear D gene. The CDR3 covers 16 residues. With 7 bases removed from V and 0 bases from J, the gap between germline ends came to 13 bases. From germline, CDR1 is MDHEN and CDR2 SYDVKM. The CDR3 region is CASTYSTISGANVLTF. The CDR3 DNA reads TGTGCCAGCACTTATTCCACAATCTCTGGGGCCAACGTCCTGACTTTC.

This clonotype showed up just a few times. The rearrangement uses TRBV25-1 and TRBJ2-7; TRBD2 agrees at 7 bases. V was clipped by 0 bases and J by 6 bases; unmatched bases: 11. This CDR3 has 16 residues. Germline CDR1 and CDR2: MGHDK and SYGVNS. The CDR3 here is CASSEYGEAGNGEQYF. The CDR3 DNA reads as TGTGCCAGCAGTGAATATGGAGAAGCGGGAAACGGCGAGCAGTACTTC.

The V call is TRBV7-2, the J call TRBJ1-6; the D gene is possibly TRBD1 (6 bases). From germline, CDR1 is SGHTA and CDR2 FQGNSA. V lost 0 bases to trimming and J lost 7 bases, with 13 bases between them. This CDR3 is 16 amino acids long. The CDR3 loop is CASSLAGAGVNSPLHF. The CDR3 DNA reads as TGTGCCAGCAGCTTAGCGGGGGCAGGGGTAAATTCACCCCTCCACTTT.

The V and J genes are TRBV11-2 and TRBJ2-1; 8 nucleotides align to TRBD2. J gave up 9 bases and V 4 bases, and 8 bases lay outside the gene matches. Germline CDR1 and CDR2: SGHAT and FQNNGV. CDR3 length equals 14 residues. The CDR3, as DNA: TGTGCCAGCAGCTCCGGGGGGGCCAGCGGTGAGCAGTTCTTC. Translating it yields CASSSGGASGEQFF.

The genes are TRBV9 and TRBJ2-3; 7 positions match TRBD2. The CDR3 covers 15 residues. After removal of 2 bases from V and 6 bases from J, the junction contained 9 bases not matched to a gene. Per germline, CDR1 SGDLS and CDR2 YYNGEE. DNA for the CDR3: TGTGCCAGCAGCGTGACGGGCGGGAGCTGGGATACGCAGTATTTT. This gives the protein CASSVTGGSWDTQYF.

This clonotype was counted many times. V and J are TRBV5-1 and TRBJ1-2; maybe TRBD1 (5 bases). This CDR3 is 15 amino acids long. The germline V gene encodes CDR1 SGHRS and CDR2 YFSETQ. V shed 7 bases and J shed 2 bases, with 18 bases lying between them. The CDR3 region is CASGGFQGPNYGYTF. The CDR3 nucleotides read TGCGCCAGCGGGGGATTTCAGGGACCAAACTATGGCTACACCTTC.

V and J are TRBV11-2 and TRBJ2-7; D gene uncertain. From germline, CDR1 is SGHAT and CDR2 FQNNGV. Trimming pared 8 bases from V and 1 base from J, leaving 12 bases between. CDR3 length equals 13 residues. CDR3 loop: CASRESLSYEQYF. CDR3 sequence (DNA): TGTGCCAGCCGTGAAAGTTTGTCCTACGAGCAGTACTTC.

The chain is built from TRBV5-4 and TRBJ2-5; 8 bases align to TRBD2. The J segment lost 5 bases and the V segment lost 2 bases, leaving 8 bases of the junction unmatched. Germline V gene lookup returns CDR1 SGHNT and CDR2 YYREEE (reference sequence). This CDR3 comprises 15 residues. CDR3 protein: CASSFGGDVRETQYF. The CDR3 DNA reads TGTGCCAGCAGCTTCGGGGGGGATGTGAGGGAGACCCAGTACTTC.

The V and J genes are TRBV20-1 and TRBJ2-7; 7 nucleotides match TRBD2. Germline CDR1 reads DFQATT; CDR2 reads SNEGSKA (reference sequence). The CDR3 extends over 12 amino acids. V shed 7 bases and J 0 bases; nucleotides not matched to a gene: 3. The CDR3 DNA reads as TGCAGTGTTAGGGACTACTCCTACGAGCAGTACTTC. Residues: CSVRDYSYEQYF.

V and J are TRBV20-1 and TRBJ2-2, with 7 positions matching TRBD1. The junction had 8 bases not matched to a gene; V was cut back by 4 bases and J by 0 bases. Germline CDR1 DFQATT, CDR2 SNEGSKA (reference sequence). The CDR3 loop spans 16 amino acids. The CDR3 bases are TGCAGTGCTATGGACAGGAGGATCGCGAACACCGGGGAGCTGTTTTTT. Protein: CSAMDRRIANTGELFF.

This clonotype was picked up a small number of times. The chain is built from TRBV7-9 and TRBJ1-1, with 8 bases lining up with TRBD1. J gave up 2 bases and V 3 bases, and 2 bases lay outside the gene matches. Germline CDR1 and CDR2: SEHNR and FQNEAQ (reference sequence). This CDR3 has 14 amino acids. The CDR3 region is CASSFGQGNTEAFF. The CDR3 DNA follows: TGTGCCAGCAGCTTTGGACAGGGAAACACTGAAGCTTTCTTT.

This clonotype was picked up many times. The rearrangement uses TRBV6-5 and TRBJ2-7; 10 bases are shared with TRBD1. This CDR3 comprises 16 residues. V lost 0 bases to trimming and J lost 3 bases; unmatched junction nucleotides: 5. The germline V gene encodes CDR1 MNHEY and CDR2 SVGAGI. The CDR3 sequence: CASSYSIDRGRYEQYV. CDR3 coding DNA: TGTGCCAGCAGTTACTCGATTGACAGGGGGCGCTACGAGCAGTACGTC.

The V and J genes are TRBV10-3 and TRBJ2-7; tentatively, D is TRBD2 (5 bases). Germline CDR1 and CDR2: ENHRY and SYGVKD. V shed 0 bases and J shed 6 bases, with 9 bases lying between them. The CDR3 totals 13 residues. The CDR3 nucleotides are TGTGCCATCAGTGAGTCCACTCGGGGCGAGCAGTACTTC. Amino acid sequence: CAISESTRGEQYF.

This clonotype was picked up a small number of times. The V gene is TRBV7-9, the J gene TRBJ1-2; 7 bases line up with TRBD1. Germline V CDR1 and CDR2: SEHNR, FQNEAQ (reference sequence). The CDR3 runs 15 residues. The trim removed 4 bases at V and 8 bases at J, leaving 13 bases unmatched. The CDR3 loop is CASSYGQEGSWGYTF. DNA for the CDR3: TGTGCCAGCAGCTATGGACAGGAGGGGTCCTGGGGCTACACCTTC.

The rearrangement joins TRBV7-9 to TRBJ2-5; D is ambiguous. This CDR3 region has 13 residues. The V gene lost 4 bases and the J gene lost 1 base, with 7 bases spanning the gap. Germline lookup yields CDR1 SEHNR and CDR2 FQNEAQ (reference sequence). Here the CDR3 reads CASSSTIQETQYF. CDR3 DNA sequence: TGTGCCAGCAGCTCGACCATCCAAGAGACCCAGTACTTC.

The chain couples TRBV7-7 to TRBJ2-3; possible D gene TRBD2, 6 bases. The V and J ends lost 1 base and 3 bases respectively, with 17 bases between them. Per germline, CDR1 SSHAT and CDR2 FNYEAQ (reference sequence). CDR3 size: 17 residues. CDR3 loop: CASSLGPGAIWTDTQYF. DNA of the CDR3: TGTGCCAGCAGCTTAGGTCCGGGAGCTATCTGGACAGATACGCAGTATTTT.

There are many counts of this clonotype. The genes are TRBV14 and TRBJ2-7; D gene uncertain. With 0 bases removed from V and 5 bases from J, the gap between germline ends came to 5 bases. The CDR3 length is 12 residues. The V gene's germline CDR1 is SGHDN and CDR2 FVKESK. CDR3 sequence: CASSQEFNEQYV. The CDR3 DNA follows: TGTGCCAGCAGCCAAGAATTCAACGAGCAGTACGTC.

V usage is TRBV7-4 and J usage is TRBJ2-7; D unresolved. The CDR3 covers 11 residues. Germline values: CDR1 SGHVT, CDR2 SQSDAQ. The V and J ends lost 5 bases and 5 bases respectively, with 7 bases between them. CDR3 sequence reads: CASSPKHEQYF. The CDR3 nucleotides are TGTGCCAGCAGCCCTAAGCACGAGCAGTACTTC.

The chain links TRBV5-6 to TRBJ2-5; TRBD1 matches 7 bases. In germline, CDR1 is SGHDT, CDR2 YYEEEE. The CDR3 has 14 residues. The junction had 9 bases not matched to a gene; V was cut back by 6 bases and J by 4 bases. The CDR3 sequence: CASTAVTGIETQYF. CDR3 nucleotide sequence: TGTGCCAGCACCGCGGTGACAGGGATAGAGACCCAGTACTTC.

Only one count was recorded for this clonotype. The rearrangement links TRBV6-4 to TRBJ2-3, with TRBD1 matching over 7 bases. V lost 2 bases to trimming and J lost 11 bases; unmatched junction nucleotides: 7. The CDR3 length is 13 residues. The germline CDR1 and CDR2 sequences are MRHNA and SNTAGT. CDR3 coding DNA: TGTGCCAGCAGTGACAGGGGGCACAATGAGCAGTATTTT. Its translation is CASSDRGHNEQYF.

This clonotype is medium-sized by share. The chain couples TRBV6-1 to TRBJ2-7; unclear D gene. V lost 0 bases and J lost 7, with 10 bases in between. Germline CDR1 reads MNHNS; CDR2 reads SASEGT. The CDR3 sequence is 13 residues long. CDR3 protein: CASSEAQEKEQYV. CDR3 nucleotide sequence: TGTGCCAGCAGTGAAGCGCAAGAGAAGGAGCAGTACGTC.

The chain employs TRBV19 and TRBJ2-5; possibly TRBD1 or TRBD2 for D (7 bases each). V was cut by 5 bases and J by 5 bases, with 21 bases left in between. This CDR3 spans 16 amino acids. Germline V gene data show CDR1 as LNHDA and CDR2 as SQIVND (reference sequence). In DNA form, the CDR3 reads TGTGCCAGTAGTGGTGAAAACAGGGGAGGGAGGGAGACCCAGTACTTC. Amino acid sequence: CASSGENRGGRETQYF.

The J gene is TRBJ2-5, the V gene TRBV10-3; the D gene is possibly TRBD1 (8 bases). This CDR3 is built from 13 residues. The germline V gene has CDR1 ENHRY and CDR2 SYGVKD. V was trimmed by 11 bases and J by 9 bases, leaving 22 bases between them. The CDR3 spells CAVRTGPREAQYF. DNA of the CDR3: TGTGCCGTACGGACAGGGCCCCGGGAGGCCCAGTACTTC.

The chain couples TRBV20-1 to TRBJ1-2; 7 bases agree with TRBD1. V lost 6 bases to trimming and J lost 1 base; unmatched junction nucleotides: 5. In germline, CDR1 is DFQATT, CDR2 SNEGSKA (reference sequence). The CDR3 covers 13 residues. The CDR3 region has the DNA TGCAGTGCACGGGACAGCGTTAACTATGGCTACACCTTC. The encoded protein is CSARDSVNYGYTF.

The gene calls are TRBV20-1 and TRBJ1-2; 7 bases are a match to TRBD1. Germline trimming cut 6 bases from V and 4 bases from J; bases unmatched to any gene: 5. Germline V gene lookup returns CDR1 DFQATT and CDR2 SNEGSKA (reference sequence). The CDR3 extends over 12 amino acids. CDR3 sequence (DNA): TGCAGTGCCGCAGGGGGTGTCTATGGCTACACCTTC. Translation: CSAAGGVYGYTF.

V gene TRBV7-2 combines with J gene TRBJ1-3, with D maybe TRBD1 (6 bases). The CDR3 runs 15 residues. CDR1 and CDR2 from the germline V gene are SGHTA and FQGNSA. V was clipped by 1 base and J by 3 bases, with 10 bases between them. The CDR3: CASSLVEGVGNTIYF. The CDR3 region has the DNA TGTGCCAGCAGCTTAGTTGAGGGGGTTGGAAACACCATATATTTT.

The chain has TRBV9 and TRBJ2-7; D is undetermined. Between the trimmed V and J ends, which lost 0 bases and 1 base, there was a span of 8 bases. There are 14 residues in the CDR3. Germline values: CDR1 SGDLS, CDR2 YYNGEE. CDR3 sequence reads: CASSVGRQSYEQYF. CDR3 bases: TGTGCCAGCAGCGTAGGTAGGCAGTCCTACGAGCAGTACTTC.

The chain couples TRBV10-3 to TRBJ2-2; D is uncertain. Per germline, CDR1 ENHRY and CDR2 SYGVKD. Trimming stripped 2 bases from V and 5 bases from J, with 0 bases between. This CDR3 comprises 11 residues. This chain's CDR3 is CAISETGELFF. CDR3 DNA sequence: TGTGCCATCAGTGAGACCGGGGAGCTGTTTTTT.

This clonotype showed up just a few times. The V and J genes are TRBV19 and TRBJ2-1; 7 bases agree with TRBD2. This CDR3 has 16 amino acids. Germline CDR1 and CDR2: LNHDA and SQIVND (reference sequence). J gave up 4 bases and V 3 bases, and 9 bases lay outside the gene matches. CDR3 loop: CASSILQAGQYNEQFF. As DNA, the CDR3 is TGTGCCAGTAGTATTCTCCAAGCGGGGCAGTACAATGAGCAGTTCTTC.

The chain carries TRBV7-3 and TRBJ2-1; 8 nucleotides match TRBD2. The CDR3 extends over 15 amino acids. The V segment lost 1 base and the J segment 9 bases; nucleotides outside the gene matches: 8. The V gene's germline CDR1 is SGHTA and CDR2 FQGTGA. CDR3 nucleotides: TGTGCCAGCAGCTTAATGAGCGGGAGCGGGGGTGAGCAGTTCTTC. Protein: CASSLMSGSGGEQFF.